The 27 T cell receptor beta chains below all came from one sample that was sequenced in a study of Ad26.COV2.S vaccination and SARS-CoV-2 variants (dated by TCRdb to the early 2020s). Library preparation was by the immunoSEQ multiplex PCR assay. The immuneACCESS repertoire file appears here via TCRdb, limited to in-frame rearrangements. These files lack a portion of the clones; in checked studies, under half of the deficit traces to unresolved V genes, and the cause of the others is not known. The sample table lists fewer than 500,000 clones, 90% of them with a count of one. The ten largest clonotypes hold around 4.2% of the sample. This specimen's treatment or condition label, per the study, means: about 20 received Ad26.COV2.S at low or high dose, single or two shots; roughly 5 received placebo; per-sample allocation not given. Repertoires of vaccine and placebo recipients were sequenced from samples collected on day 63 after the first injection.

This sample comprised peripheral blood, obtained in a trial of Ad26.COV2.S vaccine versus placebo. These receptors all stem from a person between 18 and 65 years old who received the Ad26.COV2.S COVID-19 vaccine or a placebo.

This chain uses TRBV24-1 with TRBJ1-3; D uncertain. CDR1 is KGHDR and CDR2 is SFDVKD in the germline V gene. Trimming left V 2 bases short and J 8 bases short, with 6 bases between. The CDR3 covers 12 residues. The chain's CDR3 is CATSDSGDTIYF. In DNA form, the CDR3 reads TGTGCCACCAGTGATTCGGGAGACACCATATATTTT.

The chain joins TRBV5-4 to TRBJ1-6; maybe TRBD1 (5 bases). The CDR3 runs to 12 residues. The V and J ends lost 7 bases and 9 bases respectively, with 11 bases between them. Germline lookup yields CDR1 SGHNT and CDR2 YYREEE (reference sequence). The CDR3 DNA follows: TGTGCCAGCGGACCCGGGGGTTCACCCCTCCACTTT. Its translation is CASGPGGSPLHF.

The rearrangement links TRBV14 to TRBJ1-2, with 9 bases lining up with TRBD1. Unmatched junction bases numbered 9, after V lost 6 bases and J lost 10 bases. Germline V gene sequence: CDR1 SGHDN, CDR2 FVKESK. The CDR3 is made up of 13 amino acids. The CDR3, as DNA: TGTGCCAGCAGTCGTACAGGGGGCATCCCCTACACCTTC. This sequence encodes CASSRTGGIPYTF.

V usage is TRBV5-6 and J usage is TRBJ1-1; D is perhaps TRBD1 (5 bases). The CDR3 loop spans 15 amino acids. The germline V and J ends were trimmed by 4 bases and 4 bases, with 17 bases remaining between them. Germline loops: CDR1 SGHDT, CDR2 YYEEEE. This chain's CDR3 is CASSLRGARPTEAFF. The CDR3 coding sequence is TGTGCCAGCAGCCTACGAGGGGCCCGGCCCACTGAAGCTTTCTTT.

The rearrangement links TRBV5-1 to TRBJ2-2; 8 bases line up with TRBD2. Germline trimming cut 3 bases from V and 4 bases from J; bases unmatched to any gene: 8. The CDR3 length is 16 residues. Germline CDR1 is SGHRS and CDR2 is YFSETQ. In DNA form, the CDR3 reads TGCGCCAGCAGCTGGAGCGGGAGTAGAGCCACCGGGGAGCTGTTTTTT. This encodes CASSWSGSRATGELFF.

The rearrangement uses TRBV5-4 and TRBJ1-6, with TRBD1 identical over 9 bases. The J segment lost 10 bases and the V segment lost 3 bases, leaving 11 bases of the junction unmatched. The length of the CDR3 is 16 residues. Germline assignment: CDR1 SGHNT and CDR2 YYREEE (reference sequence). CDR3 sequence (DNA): TGTGCCAGCAGCTCCTGGGACAGGGTAATAGGGTCACCCCTCCACTTT. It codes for CASSSWDRVIGSPLHF.

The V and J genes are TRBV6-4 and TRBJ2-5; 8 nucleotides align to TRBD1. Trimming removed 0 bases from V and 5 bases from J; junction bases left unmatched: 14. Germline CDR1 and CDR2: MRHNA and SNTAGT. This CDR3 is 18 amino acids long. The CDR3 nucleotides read TGTGCCAGCAGTGACTCCAATTCGACAGGGGCGGGTGGGGAGACCCAGTACTTC. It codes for CASSDSNSTGAGGETQYF.

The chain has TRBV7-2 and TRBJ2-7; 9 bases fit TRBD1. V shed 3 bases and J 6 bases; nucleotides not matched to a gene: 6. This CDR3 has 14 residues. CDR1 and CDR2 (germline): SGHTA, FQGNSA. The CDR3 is CASSFGTGSGEQYF. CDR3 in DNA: TGTGCCAGCAGCTTCGGGACAGGGAGCGGCGAGCAGTACTTC.

This chain's CDR3 is CASSGSGRSTDTQYF. CDR3 coding DNA: TGTGCCAGCAGCGGATCGGGACGTAGCACAGATACGCAGTATTTT. This rearrangement joins TRBV7-9 to TRBJ2-3; D possibly uses TRBD1 or TRBD2 (5 bases each). V lost 5 bases and J lost 0, with 12 bases in between. Germline CDR1 reads SEHNR; CDR2 reads FQNEAQ (reference sequence). This CDR3 comprises 15 residues. Supplemented by reference TRBV7-9 and TRBJ2-3, the full variable domain reads DTGVSQNPRHKITKRGQNVTFRCDPISEHNRLYWYRQTLGQGPEFLTYFQNEAQLEKSRLLSDRFSAERPKGSFSTLEIQRTEQGDSAMYLCASSGSGRSTDTQYFGPGTRLTVL.

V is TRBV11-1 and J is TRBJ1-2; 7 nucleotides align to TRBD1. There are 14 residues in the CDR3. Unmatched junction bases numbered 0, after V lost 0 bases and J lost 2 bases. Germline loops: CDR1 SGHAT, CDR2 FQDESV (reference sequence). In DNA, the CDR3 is TGTGCCAGCAGCTTAGCGGGACAGAACTATGGCTACACCTTC. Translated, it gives CASSLAGQNYGYTF.

The CDR3 sequence: CASSLGLSTEAFF. CDR3 DNA sequence: TGCGCCAGCAGCTTGGGTCTCTCCACTGAAGCTTTCTTT. The chain combines TRBV5-1 with TRBJ1-1; no reliable D call. Germline V CDR1 and CDR2: SGHRS, YFSETQ. CDR3 length equals 13 residues. Deletions cut 0 bases from V and 4 bases from J, with 7 bases between.

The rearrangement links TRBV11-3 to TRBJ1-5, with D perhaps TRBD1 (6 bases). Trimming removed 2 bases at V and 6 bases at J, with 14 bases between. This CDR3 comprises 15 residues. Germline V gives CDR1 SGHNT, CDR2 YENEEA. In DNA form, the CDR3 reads TGTGCCAGCAGCTTACTCCGGGGGGCAAGTCAGCCCCAGCATTTT. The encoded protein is CASSLLRGASQPQHF.

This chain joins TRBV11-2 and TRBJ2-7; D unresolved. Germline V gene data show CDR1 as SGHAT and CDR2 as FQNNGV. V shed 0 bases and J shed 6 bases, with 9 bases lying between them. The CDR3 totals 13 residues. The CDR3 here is CASSLDYVGEQYF. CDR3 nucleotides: TGTGCCAGCAGCTTAGATTATGTCGGCGAGCAGTACTTC.

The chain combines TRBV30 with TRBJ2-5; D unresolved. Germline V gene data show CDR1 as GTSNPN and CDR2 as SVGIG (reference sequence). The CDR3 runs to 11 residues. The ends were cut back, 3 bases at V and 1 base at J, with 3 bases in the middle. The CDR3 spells CAWSAQETQYF. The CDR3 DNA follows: TGTGCCTGGAGCGCCCAAGAGACCCAGTACTTC.

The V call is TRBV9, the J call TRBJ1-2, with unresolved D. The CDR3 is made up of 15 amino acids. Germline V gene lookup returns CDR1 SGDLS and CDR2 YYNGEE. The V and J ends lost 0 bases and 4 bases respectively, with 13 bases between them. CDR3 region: CASSVGEKSIYGYTF. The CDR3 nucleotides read TGTGCCAGCAGCGTAGGGGAAAAGAGTATCTATGGCTACACCTTC.

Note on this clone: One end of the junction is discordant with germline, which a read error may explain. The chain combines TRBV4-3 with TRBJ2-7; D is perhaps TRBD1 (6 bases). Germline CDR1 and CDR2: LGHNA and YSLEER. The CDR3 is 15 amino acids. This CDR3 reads CTSSQDRGSPHEQYF. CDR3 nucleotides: TGCACCAGCAGCCAAGATAGGGGGAGTCCCCACGAGCAGTACTTC.

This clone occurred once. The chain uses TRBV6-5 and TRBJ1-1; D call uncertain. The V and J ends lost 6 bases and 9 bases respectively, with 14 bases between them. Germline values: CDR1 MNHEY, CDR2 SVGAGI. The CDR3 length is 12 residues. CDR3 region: CASSRAGYKAFF. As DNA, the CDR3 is TGTGCCAGCAGCCGGGCGGGGTATAAAGCTTTCTTT.

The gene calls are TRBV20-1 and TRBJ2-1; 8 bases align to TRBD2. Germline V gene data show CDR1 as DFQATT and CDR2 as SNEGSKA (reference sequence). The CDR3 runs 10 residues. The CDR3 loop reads CRAGVNEQFF. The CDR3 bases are TGCAGAGCGGGGGTCAATGAGCAGTTCTTC.

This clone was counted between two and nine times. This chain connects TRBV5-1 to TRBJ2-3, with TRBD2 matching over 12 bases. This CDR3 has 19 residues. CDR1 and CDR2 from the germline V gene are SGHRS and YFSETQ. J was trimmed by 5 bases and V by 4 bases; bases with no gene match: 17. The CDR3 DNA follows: TGCGCCAGCAGCCGTGGACAGGGGGGAGCGACTAGCGGGAGAGATACGCAGTATTTT. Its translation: CASSRGQGGATSGRDTQYF.

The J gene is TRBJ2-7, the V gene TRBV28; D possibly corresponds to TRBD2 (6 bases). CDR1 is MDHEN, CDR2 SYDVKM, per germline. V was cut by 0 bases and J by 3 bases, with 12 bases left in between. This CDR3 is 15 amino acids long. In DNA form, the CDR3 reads TGTGCCAGCAGTTTATGGGGTAGCGGAGTCTACGAGCAGTACTTC. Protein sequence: CASSLWGSGVYEQYF. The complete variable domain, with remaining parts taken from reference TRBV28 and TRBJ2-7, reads DVKVTQSSRYLVKRTGEKVFLECVQDMDHENMFWYRQDPGLGLRLIYFSYDVKMKEKGDIPEGYSVSREKKERFSLILESASTNQTSMYLCASSLWGSGVYEQYFGPGTRLTVT.

The CDR3 DNA is TGTGCCAGCAGTTCGACAGTCTCCTACGAGCAGTACTTC. It encodes CASSSTVSYEQYF. V is TRBV6-2 or TRBV6-3 and J is TRBJ2-7; D is possibly TRBD1 (5 bases). The V gene lost 4 bases and the J gene lost 0 bases, with 7 bases spanning the gap. The germline CDR1 and CDR2 sequences are MNHEY and SVGEGT. This CDR3 region has 13 residues.

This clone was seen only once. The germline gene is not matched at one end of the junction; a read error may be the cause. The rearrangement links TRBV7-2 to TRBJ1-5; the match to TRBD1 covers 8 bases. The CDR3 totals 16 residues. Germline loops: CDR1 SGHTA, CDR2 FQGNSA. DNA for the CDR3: TGTGCCAGCAGCTTAGCGATCAGGGGGCTGGGTCAGCCCCCGCATTTT. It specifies CASSLAIRGLGQPPHF.

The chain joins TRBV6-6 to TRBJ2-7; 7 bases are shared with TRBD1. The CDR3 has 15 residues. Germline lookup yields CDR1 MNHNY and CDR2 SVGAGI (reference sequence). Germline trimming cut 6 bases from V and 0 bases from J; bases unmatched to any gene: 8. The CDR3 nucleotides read TGTGCCAGCAGATCCGGGACAGCCAACTCCTACGAGCAGTACTTC. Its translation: CASRSGTANSYEQYF.

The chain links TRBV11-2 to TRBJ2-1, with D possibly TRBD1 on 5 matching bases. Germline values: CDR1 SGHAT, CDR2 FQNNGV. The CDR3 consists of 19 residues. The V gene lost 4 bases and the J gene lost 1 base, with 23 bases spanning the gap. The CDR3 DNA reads TGTGCCAGCAGCTCAGGGCTTTTAGAGGACCAAATATCCTACAATGAGCAGTTCTTC. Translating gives CASSSGLLEDQISYNEQFF.

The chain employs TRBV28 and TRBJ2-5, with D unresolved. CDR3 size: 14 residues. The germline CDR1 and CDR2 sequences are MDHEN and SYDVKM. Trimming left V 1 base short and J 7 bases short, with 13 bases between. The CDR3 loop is CASSLSGGIRTQYF. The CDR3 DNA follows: TGTGCCAGCAGTTTATCCGGCGGAATCCGGACCCAGTACTTC.

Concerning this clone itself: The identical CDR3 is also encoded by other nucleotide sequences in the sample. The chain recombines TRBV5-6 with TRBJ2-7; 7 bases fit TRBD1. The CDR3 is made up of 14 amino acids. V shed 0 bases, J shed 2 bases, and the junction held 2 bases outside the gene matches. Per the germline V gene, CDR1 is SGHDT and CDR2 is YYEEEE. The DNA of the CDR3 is TGTGCCAGCAGCTTGGGACAGGGCCCCTACGAGCAGTACTTC. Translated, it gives CASSLGQGPYEQYF.

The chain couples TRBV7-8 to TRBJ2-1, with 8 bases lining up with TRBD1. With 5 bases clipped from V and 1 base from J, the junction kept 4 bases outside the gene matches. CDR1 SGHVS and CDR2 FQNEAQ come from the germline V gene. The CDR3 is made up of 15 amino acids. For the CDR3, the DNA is TGTGCCAGCAGCCCACAGGGGGTTTCCTACAATGAGCAGTTCTTC. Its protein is CASSPQGVSYNEQFF.